In this sample, the clone carrying this T cell receptor (beta chain) turned up a few times. V lost 3 bases and J 1 base, leaving 6 bases between the germline ends. Germline assignment: CDR1 SGHAT and CDR2 FQNNGV. The CDR3 sequence is 13 residues long. These data come from a study of early T cells in non-severe SARS-CoV-2 infection. Study-level information: The authors sequenced bulk RNA from unsorted whole blood, leaving chains unpaired.

TCRdb fed the 5' RACE reads into MiXCR, producing one record per CDR3 protein. The sample carries tens of thousands of distinct CDR3 sequences, approximately 12% recorded once. Sequencing used whole blood, obtained at baseline. The clonotype comes from an adult who was a healthcare worker with PCR-confirmed SARS-CoV-2 infection or an uninfected control (not recorded which). The genes are TRBV11-2 and TRBJ1-1; D ambiguous. The CDR3 nucleotides are TGTGCCAGCAGCTTGGTTGCGAACACTGAAGCTTTCTTT. Translation gives CASSLVANTEAFF.